This TCR beta chain was profiled in a study of T cells in Graves' hyperthyroidism and ophthalmopathy. This clonotype was counted many times. Among ophthalmopathy patients, the Clinical Activity Score reached at least 3, the NOSPECS grade reached at least 4, and duration remained under 3 months. This CDR3 is 14 amino acids long. Trimming pared 3 bases from V and 0 bases from J, leaving 8 bases between. Germline V gives CDR1 DFQATT, CDR2 SNEGSKA (reference sequence). Authors of the study amplified TCR beta CDR3 regions from RNA transcripts. First-round RT-PCR of the TCR CDR3 relied on the HTBI primer set. TCRdb reanalysed the multiplex PCR reads using MiXCR and keeps one entry per CDR3 protein. This table holds approximately 330,000 distinct CDR3 sequences, roughly 15% found once.

This TCR was sampled from a woman aged 40 to 55 with Graves' ophthalmopathy. Input material: blood. The genes are TRBV20-1 and TRBJ2-2; D unclear. CDR3 residues: CSASFRTNTGELFF. The CDR3, as DNA: TGCAGTGCTAGTTTTCGGACGAACACCGGGGAGCTGTTTTTT.